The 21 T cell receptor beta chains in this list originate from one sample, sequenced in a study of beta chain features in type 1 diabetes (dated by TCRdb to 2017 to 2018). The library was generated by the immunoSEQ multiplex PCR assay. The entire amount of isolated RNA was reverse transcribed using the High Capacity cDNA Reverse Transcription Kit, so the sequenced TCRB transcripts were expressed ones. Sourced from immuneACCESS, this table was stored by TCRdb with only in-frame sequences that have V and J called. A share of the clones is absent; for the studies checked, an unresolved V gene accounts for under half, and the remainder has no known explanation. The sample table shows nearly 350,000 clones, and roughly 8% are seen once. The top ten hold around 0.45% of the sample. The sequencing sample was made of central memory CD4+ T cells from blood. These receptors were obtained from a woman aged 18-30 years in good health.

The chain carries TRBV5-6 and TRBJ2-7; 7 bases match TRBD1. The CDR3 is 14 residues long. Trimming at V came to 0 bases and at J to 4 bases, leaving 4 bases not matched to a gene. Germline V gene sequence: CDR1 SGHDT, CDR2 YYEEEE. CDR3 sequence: CASSLGQGVYEQYF. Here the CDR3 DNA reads TGTGCCAGCAGCTTGGGACAGGGAGTTTACGAGCAGTACTTC. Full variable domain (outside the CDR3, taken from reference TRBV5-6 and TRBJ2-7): DAGVTQSPTHLIKTRGQQVTLRCSPKSGHDTVSWYQQALGQGPQFIFQYYEEEERQRGNFPDRFSGHQFPNYSSELNVNALLLGDSALYLCASSLGQGVYEQYFGPGTRLTVT.

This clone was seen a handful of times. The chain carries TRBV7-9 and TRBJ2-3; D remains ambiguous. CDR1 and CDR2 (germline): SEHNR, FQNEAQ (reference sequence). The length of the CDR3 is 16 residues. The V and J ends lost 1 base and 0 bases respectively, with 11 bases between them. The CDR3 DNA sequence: TGTGCCAGCAGCTTAGGACACTCATATAGCACAGATACGCAGTATTTT. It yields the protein CASSLGHSYSTDTQYF.

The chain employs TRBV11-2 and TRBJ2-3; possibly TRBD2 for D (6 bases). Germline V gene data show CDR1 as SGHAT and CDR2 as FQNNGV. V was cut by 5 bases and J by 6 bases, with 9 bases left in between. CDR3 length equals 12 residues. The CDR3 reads CASSPAGDTQYF. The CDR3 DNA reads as TGTGCCAGCAGCCCGGCGGGGGATACGCAGTATTTT.

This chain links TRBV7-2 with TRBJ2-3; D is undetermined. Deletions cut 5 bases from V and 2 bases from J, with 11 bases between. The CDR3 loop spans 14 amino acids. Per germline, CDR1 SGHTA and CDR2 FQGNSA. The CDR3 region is CASSPNGYTDTQYF. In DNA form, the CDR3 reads TGTGCCAGCAGCCCGAACGGTTACACAGATACGCAGTATTTT.

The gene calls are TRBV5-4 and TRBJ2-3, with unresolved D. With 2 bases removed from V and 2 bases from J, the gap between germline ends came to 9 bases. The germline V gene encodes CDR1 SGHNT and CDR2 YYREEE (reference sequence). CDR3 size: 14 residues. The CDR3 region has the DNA TGTGCCAGCAGCTTTATCCTGACCACAGATACGCAGTATTTT. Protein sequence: CASSFILTTDTQYF. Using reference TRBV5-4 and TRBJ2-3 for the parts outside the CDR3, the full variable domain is ETGVTQSPTHLIKTRGQQVTLRCSSQSGHNTVSWYQQALGQGPQFIFQYYREEENGRGNFPPRFSGLQFPNYSSELNVNALELDDSALYLCASSFILTTDTQYFGPGTRLTVL.

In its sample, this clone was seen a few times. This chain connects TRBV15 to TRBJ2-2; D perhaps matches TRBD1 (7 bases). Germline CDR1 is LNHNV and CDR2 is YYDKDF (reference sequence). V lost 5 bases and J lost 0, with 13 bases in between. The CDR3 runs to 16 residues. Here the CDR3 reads CATSGGGRANTGELFF. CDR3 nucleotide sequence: TGTGCCACCAGCGGAGGGGGCAGGGCGAACACCGGGGAGCTGTTTTTT.

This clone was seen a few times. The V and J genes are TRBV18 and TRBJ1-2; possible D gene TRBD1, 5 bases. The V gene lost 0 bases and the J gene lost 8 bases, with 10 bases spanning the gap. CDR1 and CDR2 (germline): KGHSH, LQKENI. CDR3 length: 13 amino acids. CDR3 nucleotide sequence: TGTGCCAGCTCACCACCCGGGACGGGGGGCTACACCTTC. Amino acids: CASSPPGTGGYTF.

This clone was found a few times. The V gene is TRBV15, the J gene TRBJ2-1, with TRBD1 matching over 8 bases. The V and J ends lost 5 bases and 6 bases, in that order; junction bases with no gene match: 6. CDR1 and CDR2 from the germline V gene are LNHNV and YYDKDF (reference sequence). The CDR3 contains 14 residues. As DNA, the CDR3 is TGTGCCACCAGCTTGGGACAGGAAGCCAATGAGCAGTTCTTC. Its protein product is CATSLGQEANEQFF.

The DNA of the CDR3 is TGCGCCAGCAGCCAAACTGGGGGGGAGACCCAGTACTTC. It translates to CASSQTGGETQYF. The chain recombines TRBV4-1 with TRBJ2-5; possible D gene TRBD2, 6 bases. From germline, CDR1 is MGHRA and CDR2 YSYEKL. Trimming removed 2 bases at V and 5 bases at J, with 9 bases between. CDR3 length equals 13 residues.

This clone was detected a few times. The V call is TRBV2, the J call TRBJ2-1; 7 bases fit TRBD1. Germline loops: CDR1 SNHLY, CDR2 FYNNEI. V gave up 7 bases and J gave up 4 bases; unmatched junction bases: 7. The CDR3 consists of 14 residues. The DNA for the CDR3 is TGTGCCAGCACCGGGACAGCGAAGTACAATGAGCAGTTCTTC. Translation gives CASTGTAKYNEQFF.

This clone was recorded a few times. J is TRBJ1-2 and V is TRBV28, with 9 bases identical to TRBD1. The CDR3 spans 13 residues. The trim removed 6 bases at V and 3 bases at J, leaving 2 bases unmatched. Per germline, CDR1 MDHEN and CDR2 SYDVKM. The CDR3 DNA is TGTGCCAGCAGAACAGGGGGCGACTATGGCTACACCTTC. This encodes CASRTGGDYGYTF.

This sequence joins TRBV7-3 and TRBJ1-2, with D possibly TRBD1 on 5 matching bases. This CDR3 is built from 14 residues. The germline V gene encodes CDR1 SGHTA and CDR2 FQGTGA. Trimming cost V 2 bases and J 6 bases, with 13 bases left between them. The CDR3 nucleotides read TGTGCCAGCAGCTTAGCTTTGTTGGGGGATGGCTACACCTTC. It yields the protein CASSLALLGDGYTF. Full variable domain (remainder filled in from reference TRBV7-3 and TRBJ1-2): GAGVSQTPSNKVTEKGKYVELRCDPISGHTALYWYRQSLGQGPEFLIYFQGTGAADDSGLPNDRFFAVRPEGSVSTLKIQRTERGDSAVYLCASSLALLGDGYTFGSGTRLTVV.

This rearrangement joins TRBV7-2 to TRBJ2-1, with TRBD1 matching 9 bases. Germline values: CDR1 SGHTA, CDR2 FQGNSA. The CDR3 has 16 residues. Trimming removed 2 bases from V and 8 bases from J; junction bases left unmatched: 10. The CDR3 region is CASSLKGTTGGYEQFF. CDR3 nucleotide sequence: TGTGCCAGCAGCTTAAAGGGAACAACAGGGGGCTATGAGCAGTTCTTC. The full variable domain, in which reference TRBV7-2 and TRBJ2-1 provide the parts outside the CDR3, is GAGVSQSPSNKVTEKGKDVELRCDPISGHTALYWYRQSLGQGLEFLIYFQGNSAPDKSGLPSDRFSAERTGGSVSTLTIQRTQQEDSAVYLCASSLKGTTGGYEQFFGPGTRLTVL.

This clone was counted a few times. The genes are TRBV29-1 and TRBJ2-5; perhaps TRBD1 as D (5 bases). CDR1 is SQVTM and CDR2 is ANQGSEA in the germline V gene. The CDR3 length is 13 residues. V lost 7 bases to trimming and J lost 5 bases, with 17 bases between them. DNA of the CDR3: TGCAGCGCAAATGGGCAGGGTAGGGAGACCCAGTACTTC. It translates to CSANGQGRETQYF.

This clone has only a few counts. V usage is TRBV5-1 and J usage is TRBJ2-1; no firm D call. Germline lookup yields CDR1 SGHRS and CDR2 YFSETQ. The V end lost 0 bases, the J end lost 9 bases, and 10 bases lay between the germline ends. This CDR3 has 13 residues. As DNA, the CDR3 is TGCGCCAGCAGCTTGGTACCCGTCGGTGAGCAGTTCTTC. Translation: CASSLVPVGEQFF.

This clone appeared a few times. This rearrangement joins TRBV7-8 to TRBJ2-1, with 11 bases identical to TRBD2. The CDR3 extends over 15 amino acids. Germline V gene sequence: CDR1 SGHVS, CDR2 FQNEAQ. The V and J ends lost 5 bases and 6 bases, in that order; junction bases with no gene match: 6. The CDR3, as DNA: TGTGCCAGCAGCGTAACTAGCGGGAGTAGCAATGAGCAGTTCTTC. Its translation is CASSVTSGSSNEQFF. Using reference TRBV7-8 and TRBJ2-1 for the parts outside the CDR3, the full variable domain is GAGVSQSPRYKVAKRGQDVALRCDPISGHVSLFWYQQALGQGPEFLTYFQNEAQLDKSGLPSDRFFAERPEGSVSTLKIQRTQQEDSAVYLCASSVTSGSSNEQFFGPGTRLTVL.

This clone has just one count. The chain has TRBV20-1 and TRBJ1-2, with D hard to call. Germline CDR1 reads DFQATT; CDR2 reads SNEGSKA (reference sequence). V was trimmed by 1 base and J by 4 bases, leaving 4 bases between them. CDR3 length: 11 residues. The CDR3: CSARVPYGYTF. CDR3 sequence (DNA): TGCAGTGCTAGAGTTCCCTATGGCTACACCTTC.

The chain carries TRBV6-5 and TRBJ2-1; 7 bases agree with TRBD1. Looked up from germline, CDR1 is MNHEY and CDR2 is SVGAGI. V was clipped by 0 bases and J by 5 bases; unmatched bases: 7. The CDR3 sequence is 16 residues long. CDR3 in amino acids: CASSYSSIRGNNEQFF. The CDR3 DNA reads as TGTGCCAGCAGTTACTCGAGTATCAGGGGGAACAATGAGCAGTTCTTC.

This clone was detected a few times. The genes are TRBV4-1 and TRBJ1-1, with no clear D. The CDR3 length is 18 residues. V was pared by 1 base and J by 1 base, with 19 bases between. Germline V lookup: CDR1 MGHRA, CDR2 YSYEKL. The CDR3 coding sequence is TGCGCCAGCAGCCAAGTAGTAGCGGTGAGACAAAAGAACACTGAAGCTTTCTTT. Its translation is CASSQVVAVRQKNTEAFF.

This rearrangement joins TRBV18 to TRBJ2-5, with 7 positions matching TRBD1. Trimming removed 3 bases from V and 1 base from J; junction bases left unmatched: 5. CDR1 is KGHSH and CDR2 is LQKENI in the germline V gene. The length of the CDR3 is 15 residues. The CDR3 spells CASSPPHRGQETQYF. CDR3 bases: TGTGCCAGCTCACCGCCCCACAGGGGCCAAGAGACCCAGTACTTC.

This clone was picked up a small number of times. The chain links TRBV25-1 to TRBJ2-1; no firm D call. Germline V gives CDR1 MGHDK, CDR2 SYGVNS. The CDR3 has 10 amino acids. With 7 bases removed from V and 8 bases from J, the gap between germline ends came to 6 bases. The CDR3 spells CASMNHEQFF. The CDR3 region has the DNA TGTGCCAGCATGAACCATGAGCAGTTCTTC.